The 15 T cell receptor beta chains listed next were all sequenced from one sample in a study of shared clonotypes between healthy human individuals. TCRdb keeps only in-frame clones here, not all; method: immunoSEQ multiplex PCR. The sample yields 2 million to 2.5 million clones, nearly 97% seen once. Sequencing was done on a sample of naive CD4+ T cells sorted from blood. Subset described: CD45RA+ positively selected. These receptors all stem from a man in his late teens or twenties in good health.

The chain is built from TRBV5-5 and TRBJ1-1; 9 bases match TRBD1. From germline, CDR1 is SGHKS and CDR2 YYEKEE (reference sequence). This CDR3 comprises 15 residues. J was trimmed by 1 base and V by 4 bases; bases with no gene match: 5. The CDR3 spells CASSPRDRENTEAFF. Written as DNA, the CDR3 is TGTGCCAGCAGCCCCCGGGACAGGGAGAACACTGAAGCTTTCTTT.

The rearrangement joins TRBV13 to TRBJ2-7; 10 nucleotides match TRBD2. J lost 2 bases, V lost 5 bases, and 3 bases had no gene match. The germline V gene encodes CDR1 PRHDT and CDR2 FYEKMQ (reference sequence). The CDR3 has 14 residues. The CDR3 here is CASSIAGGAYEQYF. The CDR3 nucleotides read TGTGCCAGCAGCATAGCGGGGGGTGCCTACGAGCAGTACTTC.

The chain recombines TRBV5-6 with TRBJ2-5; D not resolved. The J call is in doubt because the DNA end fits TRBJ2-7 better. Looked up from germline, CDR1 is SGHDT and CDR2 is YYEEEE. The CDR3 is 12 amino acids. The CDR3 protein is CASSGSSYEQYF. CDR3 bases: TGTGCCAGCAGCGGAAGTTCTTACGAGCAGTACTTC.

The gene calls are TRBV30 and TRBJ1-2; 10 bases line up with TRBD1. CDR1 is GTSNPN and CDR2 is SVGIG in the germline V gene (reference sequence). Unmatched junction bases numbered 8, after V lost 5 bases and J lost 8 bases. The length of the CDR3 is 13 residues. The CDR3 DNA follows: TGTGCCTGGGGTGCCGGGACAGGGGTCGGCTACACCTTC. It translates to CAWGAGTGVGYTF.

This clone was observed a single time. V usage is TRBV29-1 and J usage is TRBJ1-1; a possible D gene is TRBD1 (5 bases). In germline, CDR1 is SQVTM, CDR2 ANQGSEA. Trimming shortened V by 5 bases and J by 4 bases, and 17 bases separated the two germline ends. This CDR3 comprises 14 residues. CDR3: CSVPLMGGITEAFF. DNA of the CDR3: TGCAGCGTTCCTCTGATGGGGGGAATCACTGAAGCTTTCTTT.

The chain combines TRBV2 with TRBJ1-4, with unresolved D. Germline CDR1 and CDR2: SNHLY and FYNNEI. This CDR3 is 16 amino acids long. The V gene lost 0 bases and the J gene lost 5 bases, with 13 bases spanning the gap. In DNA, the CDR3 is TGTGCCAGCAGTGAAGCCGACCCACAGATCAATGAAAAACTGTTTTTT. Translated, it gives CASSEADPQINEKLFF. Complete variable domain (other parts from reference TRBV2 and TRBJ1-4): EPEVTQTPSHQVTQMGQEVILRCVPISNHLYFYWYRQILGQKVEFLVSFYNNEISEKSEIFDDQFSVERPDGSNFTLKIRSTKLEDSAMYFCASSEADPQINEKLFFGSGTQLSVL.

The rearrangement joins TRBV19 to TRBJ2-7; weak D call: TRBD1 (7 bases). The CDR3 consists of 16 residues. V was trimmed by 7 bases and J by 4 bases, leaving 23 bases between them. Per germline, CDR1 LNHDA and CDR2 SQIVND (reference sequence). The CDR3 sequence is CASKLTGGTVGYEQYF. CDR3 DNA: TGTGCCAGTAAGCTAACCGGCGGGACAGTCGGATACGAGCAGTACTTC. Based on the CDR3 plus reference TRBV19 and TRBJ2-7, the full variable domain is DGGITQSPKYLFRKEGQNVTLSCEQNLNHDAMYWYRQDPGQGLRLIYYSQIVNDFQKGDIAEGYSVSREKKESFPLTVTSAQKNPTAFYLCASKLTGGTVGYEQYFGPGTRLTVT.

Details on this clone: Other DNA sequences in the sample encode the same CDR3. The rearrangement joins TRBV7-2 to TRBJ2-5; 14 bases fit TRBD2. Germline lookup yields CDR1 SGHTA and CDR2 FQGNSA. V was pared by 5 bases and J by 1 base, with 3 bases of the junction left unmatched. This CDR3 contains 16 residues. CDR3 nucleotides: TGTGCCAGCAGCCTCGGACTAGCGGGGGGCCAAGAGACCCAGTACTTC. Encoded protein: CASSLGLAGGQETQYF.

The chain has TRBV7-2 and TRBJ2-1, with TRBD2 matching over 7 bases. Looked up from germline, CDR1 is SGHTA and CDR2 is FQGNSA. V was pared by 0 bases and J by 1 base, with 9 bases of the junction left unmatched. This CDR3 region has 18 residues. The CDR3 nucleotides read TGTGCCAGCAGCTTAGCGAGTAGCGGGTATGGTTCCTACAATGAGCAGTTCTTC. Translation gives CASSLASSGYGSYNEQFF.

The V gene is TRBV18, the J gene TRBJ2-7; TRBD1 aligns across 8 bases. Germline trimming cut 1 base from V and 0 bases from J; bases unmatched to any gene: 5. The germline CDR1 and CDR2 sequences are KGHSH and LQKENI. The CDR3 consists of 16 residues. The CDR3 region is CASSPRRQGTSYEQYF. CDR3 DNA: TGTGCCAGCTCACCACGCCGACAGGGGACCTCCTACGAGCAGTACTTC.

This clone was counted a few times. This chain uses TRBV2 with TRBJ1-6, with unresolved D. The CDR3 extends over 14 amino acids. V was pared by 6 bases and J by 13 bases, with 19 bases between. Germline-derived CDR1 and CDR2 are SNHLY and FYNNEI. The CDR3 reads CASSPDGLNTPLHF. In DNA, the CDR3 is TGTGCCAGCAGCCCAGACGGGCTGAATACGCCCCTCCACTTT.

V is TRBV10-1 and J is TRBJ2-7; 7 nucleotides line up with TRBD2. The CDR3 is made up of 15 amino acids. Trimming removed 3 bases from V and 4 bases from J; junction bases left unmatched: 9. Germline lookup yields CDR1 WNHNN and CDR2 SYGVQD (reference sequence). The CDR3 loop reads CASSDGAGAGYEQYF. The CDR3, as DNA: TGCGCCAGCAGTGATGGGGCGGGAGCCGGTTACGAGCAGTACTTC.

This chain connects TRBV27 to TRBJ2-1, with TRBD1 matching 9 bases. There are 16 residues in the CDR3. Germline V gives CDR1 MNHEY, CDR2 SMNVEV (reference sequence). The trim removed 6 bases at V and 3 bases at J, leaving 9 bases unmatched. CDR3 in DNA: TGTGCCAGCAGCCCGAACAGGGGGCGGCTCTACAATGAGCAGTTCTTC. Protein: CASSPNRGRLYNEQFF.

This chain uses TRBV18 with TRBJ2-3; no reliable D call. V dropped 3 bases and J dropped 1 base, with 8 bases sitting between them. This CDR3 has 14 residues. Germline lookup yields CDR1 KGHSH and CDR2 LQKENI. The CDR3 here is CASSPFQGTDTQYF. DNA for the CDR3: TGTGCCAGCTCACCCTTCCAGGGCACAGATACGCAGTATTTT.

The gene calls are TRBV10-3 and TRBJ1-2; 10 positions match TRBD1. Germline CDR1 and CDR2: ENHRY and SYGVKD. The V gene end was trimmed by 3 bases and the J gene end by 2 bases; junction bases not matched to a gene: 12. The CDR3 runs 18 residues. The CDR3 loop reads CAISDSETGGAGNYGYTF. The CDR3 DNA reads TGTGCCATCAGTGACTCCGAGACAGGGGGCGCGGGGAACTATGGCTACACCTTC.